Listed below are T cell receptor beta chains from one sample, sequenced in a study of CD8 T cells in Susac syndrome. Each CDR3 protein is one row after TCRdb ran MiXCR on the immunoSEQ multiplex PCR reads. The data show 90,000 to 150,000 distinct CDR3 sequences, approximately 94% seen once. The sample consisted of CD4+ T cells from PBMCs. The receptors originated from a human donor in good health. The CDR3 runs from the conserved cysteine through the conserved F or W.

J: TRBJ2-5; V: TRBV6-2/TRBV6-3; CDR3: CASSPHPTSGRAEETQYF
J: TRBJ1-5; V: TRBV5-1; CDR3: CASSRGPNQPQHF
J: TRBJ1-1; V: TRBV11-2; CDR3: CASSLVNRGDTEAFF
J: TRBJ1-5; V: TRBV19; CDR3: CASSLRRNQPQHF
J: TRBJ2-2; V: TRBV24-1; CDR3: CATSELTGNTGELFF
J: TRBJ2-3; V: TRBV24-1; CDR3: CATSDLGQGLMTDTQYF
J: TRBJ2-7; V: TRBV27; CDR3: CASSLSPLGGEQYF
J: TRBJ2-5; V: TRBV5-1; CDR3: CASSSGTSDFIGETQYF
J: TRBJ1-5; V: TRBV15; CDR3: CATSRGVGSNQPQHF
J: TRBJ2-2; V: TRBV19; CDR3: CASRDRGTGELFF
J: TRBJ2-2; V: TRBV3-1; CDR3: CASSQDSGYTGELFF
J: TRBJ1-6; V: TRBV2; CDR3: CASSSRPPTGGSPLHF
J: TRBJ2-5; V: TRBV6-2/TRBV6-3; CDR3: CASSKRETQYF
J: TRBJ2-7; V: TRBV7-3; CDR3: CASSRTGGSPNYEQYF
J: TRBJ1-1; V: TRBV5-1; CDR3: CASSLGGREAFF
J: TRBJ2-1; V: TRBV27; CDR3: CASSRAFLTSGGPSNEQFF
J: TRBJ2-7; V: TRBV30; CDR3: CAWSIGEGSSYEQYF
J: TRBJ2-7; V: TRBV28; CDR3: CASSPQGGNEQYF
J: TRBJ1-5; V: TRBV29-1; CDR3: CSVGVPNQPQHF
J: TRBJ2-5; V: TRBV18; CDR3: CASSPREQETQYF
J: TRBJ2-1; V: TRBV7-9; CDR3: CASVGLAGEEQFF
J: TRBJ2-5; V: TRBV14; CDR3: CASSQGAETQYF
J: TRBJ2-5; V: TRBV6-2/TRBV6-3; CDR3: CASSYDPGAQETQYF
J: TRBJ2-5; V: TRBV9; CDR3: CASSEGEETQYF
J: TRBJ2-1; V: TRBV3-1; CDR3: CASSQAGTSGSNEQFF
J: TRBJ1-1; V: TRBV12-3/TRBV12-4; CDR3: CASSPDSLTPAGAFF
J: TRBJ1-6; V: TRBV28; CDR3: CASSGGSPLHF
J: TRBJ2-7; V: TRBV27; CDR3: CASALQPLPYEQYF
J: TRBJ1-1; V: TRBV28; CDR3: CASQGQGTEAFF
J: TRBJ2-3; V: TRBV7-8; CDR3: CASSLGTYRTDTQYF
J: TRBJ2-3; V: TRBV11-2; CDR3: CASSLGGLGISTDTQYF
J: TRBJ1-6; V: TRBV18; CDR3: CASSPVEGLDSPLHF
J: TRBJ1-5; V: TRBV5-1; CDR3: CASSPGLQGSHQPQHF
J: TRBJ2-1; V: TRBV5-6; CDR3: CASSFVDRNNEQFF
J: TRBJ2-3; V: TRBV19; CDR3: CASSINGDTDTQYF
J: TRBJ1-2; V: TRBV5-1; CDR3: CASSPAGDNYGYTF
J: TRBJ2-5; V: TRBV28; CDR3: CASSRPPAAQETQYF
J: TRBJ2-5; V: TRBV4-2; CDR3: CASSHSETQYF
J: TRBJ2-3; V: TRBV7-2; CDR3: CASSARTSGRLDTQYF
J: TRBJ1-5; V: TRBV20-1; CDR3: CSANGGDQPQHF
J: TRBJ2-7; V: TRBV30; CDR3: CAWNAGTSWYEQYF
J: TRBJ2-5; V: TRBV25-1; CDR3: CASSDLPGNQETQYF
J: TRBJ1-5; V: TRBV30; CDR3: CAWSVSNQPQHF
J: TRBJ2-7; V: TRBV7-3; CDR3: CASSPAGGETYEQYF
J: TRBJ2-1; V: TRBV30; CDR3: CAWGPRSNEQFF
J: TRBJ1-3; V: TRBV6-6; CDR3: CASTRNGFSGNTIYF
J: TRBJ2-1; V: TRBV20-1; CDR3: CSATRSSSRTNNEQFF
J: TRBJ1-6; V: TRBV18; CDR3: CASSPEQSTPSYNSPLHF
J: TRBJ2-1; V: TRBV19; CDR3: CASSASPPGTSNGWEQFF
J: TRBJ2-7; V: TRBV20-1; CDR3: CSVGDSYEQYF
J: TRBJ2-1; V: TRBV5-1; CDR3: CASRIMATSGSFNEQFF
J: TRBJ2-1; V: TRBV11-2; CDR3: CASSLGRKLADVSYNEQFF
J: TRBJ2-1; V: TRBV24-1; CDR3: CATSDSRTRFF
J: TRBJ2-7; V: TRBV30; CDR3: CAWSSHSGSHYEQYF
J: TRBJ2-7; V: TRBV25-1; CDR3: CASSDIAGSSSYEQYF